The 26 T cell receptor beta chains below were found in one sample sequenced in a study of blood T cell repertoires in COVID-19 (dated by TCRdb to the early 2020s). Receptors were amplified or captured by the immunoSEQ multiplex PCR assay. Entries here come from immuneACCESS through TCRdb and include only in-frame sequences with V and J called. Some clones fail to appear in such tables; in the studies checked, an unresolved V gene covers under half of the shortfall, and the cause of the remainder is unknown. The sample table contains roughly 300,000 clones; only one count was recorded for approximately 81% of them. 2% to 3% of the sample comes from the top ten. The sequenced sample was PBMCs or T cells enriched from blood (not recorded which). These TCRs come from a woman between 45 and 65 years old who had recovered from COVID-19.

By sample fraction, this clone is medium-sized. The rearrangement links TRBV10-1 to TRBJ2-7; TRBD1 might be the D (8 bases). The CDR3 has 16 residues. Germline-derived CDR1 and CDR2 are WNHNN and SYGVQD (reference sequence). Deletions cut 4 bases from V and 1 base from J, with 17 bases between. For the CDR3, the DNA is TGCGCCAGCAGTGGGCAACAGGGGGGGGAATCCTACGAGCAGTACTTC. It codes for CASSGQQGGESYEQYF.

The gene calls are TRBV5-6 and TRBJ1-4, with D unclear. Trimming pared 2 bases from V and 7 bases from J, leaving 12 bases between. CDR1 and CDR2 from the germline V gene are SGHDT and YYEEEE. This CDR3 has 14 residues. CDR3 DNA: TGTGCCAGCAGCTTTATGCAGTCATCTGAAAAACTGTTTTTT. Its translation: CASSFMQSSEKLFF.

This sequence joins TRBV10-1 and TRBJ1-2; 9 nucleotides agree with TRBD1. This CDR3 is 15 amino acids long. Germline CDR1 is WNHNN and CDR2 is SYGVQD (reference sequence). V was pared by 8 bases and J by 2 bases, with 9 bases of the junction left unmatched. CDR3 nucleotide sequence: TGCGCCAGCGAGGACAGGGGACCGATAAACTATGGCTACACCTTC. It specifies CASEDRGPINYGYTF.

This chain joins TRBV11-2 and TRBJ2-3; 8 positions match TRBD1. Trimming cost V 2 bases and J 2 bases; bases outside gene matches: 3. The CDR3 sequence is 15 residues long. Germline lookup yields CDR1 SGHAT and CDR2 FQNNGV. CDR3 residues: CASSLQGAFTDTQYF. The CDR3 nucleotides are TGTGCCAGCAGCTTACAGGGGGCGTTCACAGATACGCAGTATTTT.

The chain recombines TRBV6-2 or TRBV6-3 with TRBJ2-7; D is ambiguous. CDR3 size: 12 residues. V was clipped by 6 bases and J by 3 bases, with 9 bases between them. Germline-derived CDR1 and CDR2 are MNHEY and SVGEGT. CDR3 DNA sequence: TGTGCCAGCAGCACGGTAAACTACGAGCAGTACTTC. Translation gives CASSTVNYEQYF.

The V and J genes are TRBV7-3 and TRBJ2-7; TRBD2 might be the D (5 bases). CDR1 and CDR2 from the germline V gene are SGHTA and FQGTGA. V dropped 0 bases and J dropped 7 bases, with 13 bases sitting between them. The CDR3 has 14 residues. CDR3 residues: CASSLTPGSLEQYF. CDR3 in DNA: TGTGCCAGCAGCTTAACCCCGGGGTCCCTGGAGCAGTACTTC.

This clone has just one count. The chain employs TRBV5-1 and TRBJ1-2, with D tentatively TRBD1 (5 bases). V shed 5 bases and J shed 2 bases, with 10 bases lying between them. The CDR3 totals 13 residues. The germline V gene has CDR1 SGHRS and CDR2 YFSETQ. The CDR3 sequence: CASRDSINYGYTF. The CDR3 DNA reads TGCGCCAGCAGAGACAGCATAAACTATGGCTACACCTTC.

The rearrangement joins TRBV7-9 to TRBJ1-2; 9 nucleotides line up with TRBD1. The CDR3 spans 13 residues. Germline V lookup: CDR1 SEHNR, CDR2 FQNEAQ (reference sequence). After removal of 8 bases from V and 4 bases from J, the junction contained 5 bases not matched to a gene. The CDR3 bases are TGTGCCAGCCTGGGACAGGGAGGCTATGGCTACACCTTC. This encodes CASLGQGGYGYTF.

This sequence joins TRBV4-3 and TRBJ2-5, with TRBD2 matching 11 bases. This CDR3 is 17 amino acids long. Per germline, CDR1 LGHNA and CDR2 YSLEER. V dropped 4 bases and J dropped 4; count of bases not matched to a gene: 11. The CDR3: CASSPSPGLAEGETQYF. The DNA for the CDR3 is TGCGCCAGCAGCCCATCTCCGGGACTAGCGGAGGGAGAGACCCAGTACTTC.

This chain joins TRBV10-1 and TRBJ2-1; 8 bases fit TRBD1. Germline V gene lookup returns CDR1 WNHNN and CDR2 SYGVQD (reference sequence). V gave up 3 bases and J gave up 1 base; unmatched junction bases: 2. The CDR3 is 15 amino acids. CDR3 loop: CASSDYRGSYNEQFF. The CDR3 nucleotides read TGCGCCAGCAGTGATTACAGGGGGTCCTACAATGAGCAGTTCTTC.

The chain recombines TRBV29-1 with TRBJ2-2; possible D gene TRBD2, 5 bases. The germline V gene has CDR1 SQVTM and CDR2 ANQGSEA. The CDR3 has 16 amino acids. V was pared by 7 bases and J by 4 bases, with 22 bases between. The CDR3 bases are TGCAGCGCTGGCTGGAGGCTAGACGATCGCACCGGGGAGCTGTTTTTT. Protein product: CSAGWRLDDRTGELFF.

The chain combines TRBV19 with TRBJ2-5, with 8 bases fitting TRBD2. Unmatched junction bases numbered 8, after V lost 6 bases and J lost 5 bases. Looked up from germline, CDR1 is LNHDA and CDR2 is SQIVND (reference sequence). This CDR3 is 14 amino acids long. The CDR3 region has the DNA TGTGCCAGTAGAGAGGGCGGGAGGTTCGAGACCCAGTACTTC. It is translated as CASREGGRFETQYF.

The chain couples TRBV6-5 to TRBJ2-7; 9 bases fit TRBD2. V shed 4 bases and J 0 bases; nucleotides not matched to a gene: 7. From germline, CDR1 is MNHEY and CDR2 SVGAGI. The CDR3 extends over 16 amino acids. The CDR3 region is CASSSLAGRFSYEQYF. The CDR3 DNA sequence: TGTGCCAGCAGTTCGCTAGCGGGAAGGTTCTCCTACGAGCAGTACTTC.

The chain joins TRBV28 to TRBJ2-7; 13 nucleotides align to TRBD2. Germline CDR1 MDHEN, CDR2 SYDVKM. Trimming removed 3 bases from V and 2 bases from J; junction bases left unmatched: 1. This CDR3 spans 15 amino acids. The CDR3 reads CASSLGLAGPYEQYF. For the CDR3, the DNA is TGTGCCAGCAGTTTGGGACTAGCGGGACCCTACGAGCAGTACTTC.

The V gene is TRBV3-1 (or the pseudogene TRBV3-2), the J gene TRBJ2-6; no clear D. Trimming left V 4 bases short and J 2 bases short, with 15 bases between. The CDR3 is 17 residues long. Germline CDR1 and CDR2: LGHDT and YNNKEL (reference sequence). CDR3 region: CASSREIRLAGANVLTF. CDR3 sequence (DNA): TGTGCCAGCAGCCGAGAGATACGGTTAGCTGGGGCCAACGTCCTGACTTTC.

This CDR3 is CASSLGGNTYQPQHF. The CDR3 nucleotides read TGCGCCAGCAGCTTGGGAGGGAACACTTATCAGCCCCAGCATTTT. The chain is built from TRBV5-1 and TRBJ1-5; no clear D gene. Germline-derived CDR1 and CDR2 are SGHRS and YFSETQ. V lost 0 bases to trimming and J lost 5 bases, with 12 bases between them. The CDR3 has 15 amino acids. Full variable domain (missing parts from reference TRBV5-1 and TRBJ1-5): KAGVTQTPRYLIKTRGQQVTLSCSPISGHRSVSWYQQTPGQGLQFLFEYFSETQRNKGNFPGRFSGRQFSNSRSEMNVSTLELGDSALYLCASSLGGNTYQPQHFGDGTRLSIL.

V is TRBV7-9 and J is TRBJ2-4; TRBD2 is a possible D gene (6 bases). The CDR3 consists of 14 residues. Trimming removed 1 base from V and 4 bases from J, with 8 bases in between. Germline V CDR1 and CDR2: SEHNR, FQNEAQ (reference sequence). The chain's CDR3 is CASSLVEGKNIQYF. Written as DNA, the CDR3 is TGTGCCAGCAGCTTAGTGGAGGGAAAAAACATTCAGTACTTC.

V usage is TRBV7-2 and J usage is TRBJ1-2, with 8 bases lining up with TRBD1. The ends lost 5 bases at V and 6 bases at J; junction bases unmatched: 5. CDR1 is SGHTA, CDR2 FQGNSA, per germline. CDR3 length: 13 amino acids. The CDR3 is CASSGGTGDGYTF. The CDR3 nucleotides are TGTGCCAGCAGCGGGGGGACAGGCGATGGCTACACCTTC.

This clone was counted a few times. The chain employs TRBV30 and TRBJ1-1; D is undetermined. The germline gives CDR1 GTSNPN, CDR2 SVGIG (reference sequence). CDR3 length: 15 amino acids. V lost 1 base and J lost 1, with 13 bases in between. The CDR3 reads CAWSGWANGNTEAFF. DNA for the CDR3: TGTGCCTGGAGTGGTTGGGCGAATGGGAACACTGAAGCTTTCTTT.

The chain has TRBV11-2 and TRBJ1-1; 7 nucleotides line up with TRBD1. The CDR3 sequence is 15 residues long. V was pared by 4 bases and J by 4 bases, with 9 bases of the junction left unmatched. In germline, CDR1 is SGHAT, CDR2 FQNNGV. The CDR3 region has the DNA TGTGCCAGCAGCTCCTGGACCAGGGGGATCACTGAAGCTTTCTTT. Translation: CASSSWTRGITEAFF.

CDR3 protein: CASSLYQGGEQYF. The DNA for the CDR3 is TGTGCCAGCAGTTTGTATCAGGGGGGCGAGCAGTACTTC. J is TRBJ2-7 and V is TRBV28; maybe TRBD1 (7 bases). V was pared by 3 bases and J by 6 bases, with 12 bases between. CDR1 is MDHEN, CDR2 SYDVKM, per germline. This CDR3 has 13 residues.

This chain uses TRBV5-1 with TRBJ1-2; TRBD1 matches at 7 bases. V lost 3 bases, J lost 4 bases, and 6 bases stayed unmatched. CDR1 SGHRS and CDR2 YFSETQ come from the germline V gene. The CDR3 is 14 residues long. The CDR3 DNA reads TGCGCCAGCAGCTACCAGACAGGGTCCTATGGCTACACCTTC. As protein: CASSYQTGSYGYTF. Based on the CDR3 plus reference TRBV5-1 and TRBJ1-2, the full variable domain is KAGVTQTPRYLIKTRGQQVTLSCSPISGHRSVSWYQQTPGQGLQFLFEYFSETQRNKGNFPGRFSGRQFSNSRSEMNVSTLELGDSALYLCASSYQTGSYGYTFGSGTRLTVV.

The chain uses TRBV25-1 and TRBJ2-7; TRBD1 matches at 7 bases. The CDR3 length is 13 residues. Trimming cost V 6 bases and J 0 bases; bases outside gene matches: 2. The germline gives CDR1 MGHDK, CDR2 SYGVNS. CDR3 coding DNA: TGTGCCAGCAGAGGGACAGCCTCCTACGAGCAGTACTTC. As protein: CASRGTASYEQYF.

The V and J genes are TRBV7-9 and TRBJ1-5; the D gene is possibly TRBD1 (6 bases). The CDR3 length is 14 residues. Between the trimmed V and J ends, which lost 4 bases and 3 bases, there was a span of 10 bases. The germline V gene has CDR1 SEHNR and CDR2 FQNEAQ (reference sequence). Here the CDR3 DNA reads TGTGCCAGCAGCTCTGACAGGTTCAATCAGCCCCAGCATTTT. Encoded protein: CASSSDRFNQPQHF.

V and J are TRBV4-1 and TRBJ1-1; no clear D gene. V shed 0 bases and J shed 4 bases, with 6 bases lying between them. Germline assignment: CDR1 MGHRA and CDR2 YSYEKL. The CDR3 is 13 amino acids. The CDR3 nucleotides are TGCGCCAGCAGCCAAGAGTTCCGCACTGAAGCTTTCTTT. Protein sequence: CASSQEFRTEAFF.

A few counts support this clone. The chain links TRBV6-5 to TRBJ1-2, with D possibly matching TRBD1 (6 bases). V lost 5 bases and J lost 5, with 15 bases in between. Germline CDR1 MNHEY, CDR2 SVGAGI. The CDR3 covers 14 residues. CDR3 sequence reads: CASSLTQGPYGYTF. The CDR3 region has the DNA TGTGCCAGCAGTCTTACGCAGGGGCCATATGGCTACACCTTC.